This TCR beta chain was profiled in a study of blood T cell repertoires in COVID-19 (dated by TCRdb to the early 2020s). About the study as a whole: Collaborator samples came from the United States, Italy and Spain and covered acute and convalescent phases of COVID-19. The material from the prospective study consisted of cDNA or gDNA derived from T cells, B-cell-depleted T cells, or PBMCs. Subjects who had been exposed to COVID-19, were actively infected with it, or had recovered from it provided the deeply sampled blood TCRbeta repertoires that made up the dataset. The repertoires were released in a freely available public database meant as a resource for research on the immune response to SARS-CoV-2. Samples were obtained from the ongoing ImmuneRACE study (first 160 participants) and from some 1,300 subjects provided by 6 global collaborators. The sample metadata nearly always contained a de-identified subject ID, COVID-19 status, age in years and sex. HLA class I and class II types, where available, came from metadata supplied by the sample provider rather than from assay-based typing. Results and caveats for the whole study, not just this receptor: The amount of clinical and demographic metadata varied by source and participant and was provided uncurated.

TCRbeta CDR3 regions were amplified from genomic DNA by means of the immunoSEQ Assay, a bias-controlled multiplex PCR. The source study handled its data this way. Within the assay, amplification of reference gene primers was used to estimate how many nucleated cells each sample contained. To quantify the absolute abundance of each unique TCRbeta CDR3 rearrangement, sequence reads were collapsed and filtered. For each sample, productive Simpson clonality was calculated as the square root of Simpson's diversity index across productive rearrangements. TCRdb re-hosts the immuneACCESS table, in-frame sequences only. Its copies lack some clones; in the studies checked, an unresolved V gene accounts for under half of them, and the cause for the rest is not known. D and trimming come from the DNA, and the V and J calls and clone size come from that table. The sample contains approximately 200,000 clones, about 86% of them found a single time. The ten largest clones represent 3% to 3.5% of the sample.

About this clone itself: No cognate antigen has been identified for it. There are no base qualities to consult, and no much larger clone falls within one base.

Another Seattle source contributed samples from volunteer blood donors who had recovered from COVID-19. Collaborating institutions collected whole blood in K2EDTA tubes following their own protocols. For TCRbeta analysis, collaborators shipped samples in one of three forms: frozen whole blood, isolated PBMCs, or DNA extracted from either of those sample types. The TCR originated in a woman between 25 and 40 years old who had recovered from COVID-19. Sequencing input: peripheral blood.

The DNA sequence reads TGTGCCACCTCCCACGGGGGGAACACTGAAGCTTTCTTT. This encodes CATSHGGNTEAFF. This sequence uses TRBV24-1 and TRBJ1-1; a tentative D call is TRBD1 (5 bases match). From the cysteine up to the phenylalanine, the CDR3 has a length of 13 residues. Only CDR3 DNA remains: 39 bases, in frame from the first base. Trimming takes 9 bases from V and 1 base from J, and the germline ends sit 11 bases apart. CDR1 and CDR2 are read off the germline V gene as KGHDR and SFDVKD.